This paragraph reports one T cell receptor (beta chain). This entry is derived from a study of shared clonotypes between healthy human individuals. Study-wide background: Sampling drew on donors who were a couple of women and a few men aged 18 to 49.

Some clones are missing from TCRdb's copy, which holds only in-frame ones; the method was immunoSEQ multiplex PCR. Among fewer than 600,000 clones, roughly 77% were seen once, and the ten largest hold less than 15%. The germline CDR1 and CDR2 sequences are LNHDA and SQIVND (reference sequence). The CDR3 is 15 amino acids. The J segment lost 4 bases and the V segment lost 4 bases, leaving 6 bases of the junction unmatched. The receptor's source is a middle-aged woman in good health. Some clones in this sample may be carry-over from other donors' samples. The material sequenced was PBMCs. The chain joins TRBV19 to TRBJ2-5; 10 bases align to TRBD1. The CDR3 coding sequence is TGTGCCAGTAGTACGACAGGGGGCCTGGGAGAGACCCAGTACTTC. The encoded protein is CASSTTGGLGETQYF.